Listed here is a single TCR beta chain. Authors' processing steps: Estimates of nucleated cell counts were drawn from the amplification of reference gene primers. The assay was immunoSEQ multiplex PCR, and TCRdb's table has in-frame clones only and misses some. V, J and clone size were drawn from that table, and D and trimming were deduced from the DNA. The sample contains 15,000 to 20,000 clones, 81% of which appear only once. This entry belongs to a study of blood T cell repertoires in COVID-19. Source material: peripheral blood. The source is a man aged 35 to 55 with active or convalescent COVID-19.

The CDR3 region has the DNA TGTGCCAGTACCGATCGGCCTAGCGGGGTCCCAGATACGCAGTATTTT. Amino acid sequence: CASTDRPSGVPDTQYF. The chain is built from TRBV19 and TRBJ2-3, with 9 bases identical to TRBD2. V lost 7 bases to trimming and J lost 4 bases; unmatched junction nucleotides: 12. CDR1 is LNHDA and CDR2 is SQIVND in the germline V gene (reference sequence). The CDR3 runs 16 residues.